A selection of T cell receptor beta chains follows, all from one sample in a study of shared clonotypes between healthy human individuals. TCRdb's table, derived via immunoSEQ multiplex PCR, lists solely in-frame clones and lacks some. The table has over a million clones, approximately 97% seen once. What was sequenced was naive CD4+ T cells sorted from blood. These receptors were collected from a man aged 25 to 45 in good health. Both conserved end residues are part of each CDR3.

J gene	V gene	CDR3 protein
TRBJ2-1	TRBV7-9	CASSPVNEQFF
TRBJ2-3	TRBV18	CASSPNRDTQYF
TRBJ1-2	TRBV6-1	CASSETMWTVANYGYTF
TRBJ2-3	TRBV19	CASSGVRVRDTQYF
TRBJ2-1	TRBV27	CASSSYRKGLAGPVAYNEQFF
TRBJ2-4	TRBV5-4	CASSLGVGMGTLAKNIQYF
TRBJ1-5	TRBV27	CASSLRGDRPFSNQPQHF
TRBJ2-3	TRBV10-3	CATGGLALGTDTQYF
TRBJ2-5	TRBV6-5	CASSTGQGKTQYF
TRBJ2-7	TRBV28	CASSMDRVGYEQYF
TRBJ2-1	TRBV5-1	CASSSGQGSYNEQFF
TRBJ2-1	TRBV28	CASPWQVTYNEQFF
TRBJ2-1	TRBV7-8	CASSLGAGAMGNEQFF
TRBJ2-5	TRBV5-1	CASSLGGREETQYF
TRBJ2-3	TRBV2	CASSEAGPETDTQYF
TRBJ2-3	TRBV11-3	CASSSGLGTGSTDTQYF
TRBJ2-7	TRBV27	CASSSFFTSSYEQYF
TRBJ2-7	TRBV7-2	CASSLTSGGGYEQYF
TRBJ1-3	TRBV5-1	CASSLVGAGNTIYF
TRBJ1-1	TRBV18	CASSVNRDDTEAFF
TRBJ2-2	TRBV6-5	CASSYIYRVRTGELFF
TRBJ1-5	TRBV2	CASSRDRTQPQHF
TRBJ2-1	TRBV28	CATTGRAGEQFF
TRBJ2-3	TRBV6-1	CASSDAGTALEDTQYF
TRBJ1-4	TRBV5-6	CASSRDRGPVGEKLFF
TRBJ1-5	TRBV5-5	CANPASWGQPQHF